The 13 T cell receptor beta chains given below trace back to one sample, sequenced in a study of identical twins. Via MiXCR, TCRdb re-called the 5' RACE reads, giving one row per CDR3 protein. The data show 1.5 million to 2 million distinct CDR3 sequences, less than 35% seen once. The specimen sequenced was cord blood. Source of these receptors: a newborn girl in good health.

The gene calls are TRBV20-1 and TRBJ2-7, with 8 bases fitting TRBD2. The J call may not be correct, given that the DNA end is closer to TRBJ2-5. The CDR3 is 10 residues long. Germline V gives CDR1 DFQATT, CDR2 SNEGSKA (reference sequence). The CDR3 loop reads CSATSGTQYF. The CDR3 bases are TGCAGTGCAACTAGCGGGACCCAGTACTTC.

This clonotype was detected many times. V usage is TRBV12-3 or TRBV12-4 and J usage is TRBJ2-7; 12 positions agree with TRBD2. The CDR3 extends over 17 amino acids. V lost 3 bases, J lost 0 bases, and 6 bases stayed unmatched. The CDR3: CASSFPKTSGSSYEQYF. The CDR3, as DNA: TGTGCCAGCAGTTTCCCGAAGACTAGCGGGAGCTCCTACGAGCAGTACTTC.

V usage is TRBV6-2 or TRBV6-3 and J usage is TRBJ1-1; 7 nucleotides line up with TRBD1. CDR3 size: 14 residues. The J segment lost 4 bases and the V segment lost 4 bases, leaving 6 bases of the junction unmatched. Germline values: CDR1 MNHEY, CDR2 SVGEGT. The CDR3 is CASSSAGGTTEAFF. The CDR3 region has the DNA TGTGCCAGCAGTTCGGCAGGGGGTACCACTGAAGCTTTCTTT.

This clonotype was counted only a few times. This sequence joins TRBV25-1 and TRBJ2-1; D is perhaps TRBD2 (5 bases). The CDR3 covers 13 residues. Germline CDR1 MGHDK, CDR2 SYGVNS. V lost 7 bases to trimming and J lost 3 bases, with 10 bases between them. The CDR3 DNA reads TGTGCCAGCATAGCGAGAGGCTACAATGAGCAGTTCTTC. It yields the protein CASIARGYNEQFF.

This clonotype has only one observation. In DNA form, the CDR3 reads TGTGCTAGGTATAGATCCGAAACTGCAGGGCGGGACACCGGGGAGCTGTTTTTT. Protein: CARYRSETAGRDTGELFF. The chain links TRBV12-5 to TRBJ2-2; D might be TRBD1 or TRBD2, each matching 5 bases. V was trimmed by 9 bases and J by 3 bases, leaving 26 bases between them. From germline, CDR1 is LGHNT and CDR2 FRNRAP. This CDR3 has 18 amino acids.

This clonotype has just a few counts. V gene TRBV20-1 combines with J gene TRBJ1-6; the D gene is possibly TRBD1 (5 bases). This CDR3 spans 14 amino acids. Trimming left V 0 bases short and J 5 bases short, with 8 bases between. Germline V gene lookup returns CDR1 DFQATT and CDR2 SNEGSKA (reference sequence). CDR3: CSARDRQHNSPLHF. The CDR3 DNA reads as TGCAGTGCTAGAGATCGACAGCATAATTCACCCCTCCACTTT.

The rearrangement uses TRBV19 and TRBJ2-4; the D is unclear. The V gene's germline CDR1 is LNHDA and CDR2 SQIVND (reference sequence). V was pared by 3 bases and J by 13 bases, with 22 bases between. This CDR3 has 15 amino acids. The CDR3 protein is CASSMKSAPYYEQYF. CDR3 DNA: TGTGCCAGTAGTATGAAGTCGGCACCCTACTATGAGCAGTACTTC.

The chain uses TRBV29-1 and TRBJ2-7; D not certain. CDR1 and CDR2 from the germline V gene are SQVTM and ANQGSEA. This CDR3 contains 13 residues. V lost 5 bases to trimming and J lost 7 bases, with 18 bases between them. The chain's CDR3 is CSVHWRNNNEQYF. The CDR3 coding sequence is TGCAGCGTTCACTGGCGGAATAACAATGAGCAGTACTTC.

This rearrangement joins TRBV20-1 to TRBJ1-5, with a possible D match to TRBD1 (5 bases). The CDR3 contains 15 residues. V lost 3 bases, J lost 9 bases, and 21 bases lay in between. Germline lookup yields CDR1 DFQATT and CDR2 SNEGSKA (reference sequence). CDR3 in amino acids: CSASPAQWGRGPQHF. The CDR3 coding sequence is TGCAGTGCTAGCCCGGCACAGTGGGGAAGGGGGCCCCAGCATTTT.

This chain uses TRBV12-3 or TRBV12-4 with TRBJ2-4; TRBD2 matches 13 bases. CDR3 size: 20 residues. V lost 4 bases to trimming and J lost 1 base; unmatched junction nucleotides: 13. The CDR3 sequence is CASSSGTSGNPPGAKNIQYF. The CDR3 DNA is TGTGCCAGCAGTTCGGGGACTAGCGGGAACCCCCCGGGGGCCAAAAACATTCAGTACTTC.

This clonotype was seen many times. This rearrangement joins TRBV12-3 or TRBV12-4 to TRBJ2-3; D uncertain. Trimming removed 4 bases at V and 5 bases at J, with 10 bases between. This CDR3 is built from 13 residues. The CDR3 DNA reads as TGTGCCAGCAGTTCCGGCGCCGGAGATACGCAGTATTTT. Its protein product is CASSSGAGDTQYF.

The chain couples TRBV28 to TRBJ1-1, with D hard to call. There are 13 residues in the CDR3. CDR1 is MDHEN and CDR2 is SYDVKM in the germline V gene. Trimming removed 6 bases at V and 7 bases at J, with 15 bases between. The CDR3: CASSRQGRNEAFF. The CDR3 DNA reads TGTGCCAGCAGCCGTCAAGGGAGGAATGAAGCTTTCTTT.

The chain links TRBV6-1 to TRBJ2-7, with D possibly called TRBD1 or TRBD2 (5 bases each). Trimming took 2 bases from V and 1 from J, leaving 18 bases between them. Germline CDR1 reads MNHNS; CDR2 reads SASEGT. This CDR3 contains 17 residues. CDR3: CASSEMGRDGYSYEQYF. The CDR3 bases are TGTGCCAGCAGTGAAATGGGCCGGGACGGATATTCCTACGAGCAGTACTTC.